Included here is one T cell receptor (beta chain) sequence, with context. This may arise from a read error, as a much more abundant clone is one base away. The missing conserved phenylalanine or tryptophan at the end of this CDR3 makes a read error likely. The sample is drawn from a study of molecular identifiers for immune sequencing clone quantification. Both previously described methods and listed TCR primers were employed to make bulk TCR libraries. TCRdb recomputed calls from the PCR reads with MiXCR, one row per CDR3 protein. The table lists 85,000 to 120,000 distinct CDR3 sequences, 35% of them singletons. CDR3 size: 13 residues. The V gene's germline CDR1 is LGHNA and CDR2 YNFKEQ. Trimming removed 1 base from V and 3 bases from J, with 7 bases in between.

The source of this sequence is a human donor in good health. Some libraries in this study had Jurkat cell RNA spiked in. The sequencing sample was made of naive CD8+ T cells from blood, with Jurkat cell RNA spiked in. Subset given: FACS-sorted CD8+CD4-CCR7+CD45RA+ naive T cells. The J gene is TRBJ2-7, the V gene TRBV4-2; D unresolved. This CDR3 reads CASSQGANYEQYY. CDR3 coding DNA: TGTGCCAGCAGCCAAGGGGCGAACTACGAGCAGTACTAC.